The 19 T cell receptor beta chains below come from one sample, sequenced in a study of molecular identifiers for immune sequencing clone quantification. TCRdb re-called the PCR reads with MiXCR, one entry per CDR3 protein. This sample has around 460,000 distinct CDR3 sequences; 25% occur once, and the top ten carry under 0.8%. The sequenced sample was naive CD8+ T cells from blood, with Jurkat cell RNA spiked in. Subset indicated: FACS-sorted CD8+CD4-CCR7+CD45RA+ naive T cells. Receptor source: a human donor in good health. Some libraries in this study had Jurkat cell RNA spiked in.

The table lists this clonotype with many counts. V gene TRBV12-3 or TRBV12-4 combines with J gene TRBJ2-6; D may be TRBD2 (6 bases). This CDR3 comprises 17 residues. The V end lost 6 bases, the J end lost 0 bases, and 15 bases lay between the germline ends. The CDR3, as DNA: TGTGCCAGCAGACCCCGGGACTCTGGCTCTGGGGCCAACGTCCTGACTTTC. Translated, it gives CASRPRDSGSGANVLTF.

This clonotype showed up just a few times. The chain is built from TRBV6-2 or TRBV6-3 and TRBJ1-1; 7 positions match TRBD1. This CDR3 is 19 amino acids long. Germline CDR1 and CDR2: MNHEY and SVGEGT. The junction had 22 bases not matched to a gene; V was cut back by 5 bases and J by 4 bases. The CDR3 spells CASSDDRDRRTRVGTEAFF. The CDR3 DNA reads TGTGCCAGCAGTGACGACCGGGACAGACGAACACGTGTCGGCACTGAAGCTTTCTTT.

Notes on this clonotype: The junction does not match germline at one end; this may be a read error. The chain uses TRBV18 and TRBJ1-1; D uncertain. The CDR3 spans 14 residues. Germline V CDR1 and CDR2: KGHSH, LQKENI. The CDR3: CASSPTTAYTETFF. The CDR3 nucleotides are TGTGCCAGCTCACCAACGACGGCCTACACTGAAACTTTCTTT. Combining the CDR3 with reference TRBV18 and TRBJ1-1 gives the whole variable domain NAGVMQNPRHLVRRRGQEARLRCSPMKGHSHVYWYRQLPEEGLKFMVYLQKENIIDESGMPKERFSAEFPKEGPSILRIQQVVRGDSAAYFCASSPTTAYTETFFGQGTRLTVV.

The J gene is TRBJ1-2, the V gene TRBV6-5, with 11 bases lining up with TRBD1. Looked up from germline, CDR1 is MNHEY and CDR2 is SVGAGI. CDR3 length: 16 amino acids. Losses at the gene ends were 7 bases for V and 8 bases for J; bases not matched to a gene: 15. The CDR3, as DNA: TGTGCCAGCAATCTCCTGGGGACAGGGGGAGACCAAGGCTACACCTTC. This translates into CASNLLGTGGDQGYTF.

This clonotype was observed a handful of times. The V gene is TRBV5-4, the J gene TRBJ2-3, with TRBD2 identical over 10 bases. The germline V gene encodes CDR1 SGHNT and CDR2 YYREEE (reference sequence). The junction had 13 bases not matched to a gene; V was cut back by 0 bases and J by 0 bases. The CDR3 contains 20 residues. The CDR3 DNA is TGTGCCAGCAGCTTGGTCGGACTAGCGGTTAGAGATTCTAGCACAGATACGCAGTATTTT. Its translation is CASSLVGLAVRDSSTDTQYF.

This clonotype was observed at least ten times. This rearrangement joins TRBV30 to TRBJ2-3; TRBD2 is a possible D gene (6 bases). This CDR3 has 14 amino acids. Germline lookup yields CDR1 GTSNPN and CDR2 SVGIG (reference sequence). V was cut by 2 bases and J by 5 bases, with 14 bases left in between. The CDR3 coding sequence is TGTGCCTGGAGTAGCTCGGGGGTGTTAGATACGCAGTATTTT. The encoded protein is CAWSSSGVLDTQYF.

This clonotype turned up a few times. A read error is likely, as this CDR3 ends without the conserved phenylalanine or tryptophan. The rearrangement links TRBV10-2 to TRBJ1-1; TRBD1 matches 8 bases. J gave up 2 bases and V 3 bases, and 5 bases lay outside the gene matches. Germline assignment: CDR1 WSHSY and CDR2 SAAADI. This CDR3 comprises 15 residues. CDR3 nucleotide sequence: TGCGCCAGCAGTGATCCCCAGGGGGCAAACACTGAAGCTTTCCTT. It encodes CASSDPQGANTEAFL.

This clonotype was seen only a few times. The chain joins TRBV14 to TRBJ1-2; 7 nucleotides agree with TRBD1. J lost 2 bases, V lost 5 bases, and 2 bases had no gene match. CDR1 and CDR2 from the germline V gene are SGHDN and FVKESK. The CDR3 extends over 13 amino acids. The CDR3 DNA follows: TGTGCCAGCAGCTTGGACAGGAACTATGGCTACACCTTC. Protein: CASSLDRNYGYTF.

This clonotype was detected ten times or more. The chain carries TRBV7-9 and TRBJ1-5, with a tentative D call TRBD1 (5 bases). Trimming removed 1 base from V and 6 bases from J, with 16 bases in between. CDR1 and CDR2 from the germline V gene are SEHNR and FQNEAQ (reference sequence). This CDR3 comprises 16 residues. In nucleotides, the CDR3 is TGTGCCAGCAGCTTAGTTAATGGGGGATTTGGTCAGCCCCAGCATTTT. Amino acid sequence: CASSLVNGGFGQPQHF.

Comment on this clonotype: A far larger clone is one base from this, pointing to a likely read error. The rearrangement joins TRBV25-1 to TRBJ1-1; possible D gene TRBD1, 5 bases. Germline-derived CDR1 and CDR2 are MGHDK and SYGVNS. The CDR3 is 12 amino acids. Here the CDR3 DNA reads TGTGCCAACAGTGACGGGGGGACTGAAGCTTTCTTT. It specifies CANSDGGTEAFF.

The gene calls are TRBV27 and TRBJ2-3; D possibly uses TRBD1 or TRBD2 (5 bases each). CDR1 and CDR2 from the germline V gene are MNHEY and SMNVEV (reference sequence). The CDR3 runs 15 residues. Trimming left V 1 base short and J 2 bases short, with 10 bases between. The CDR3 DNA follows: TGTGCCAGCAGTTTATTGGGGGTGGACACAGATACGCAGTATTTT. Residues: CASSLLGVDTDTQYF.

This sequence joins TRBV6-2 or TRBV6-3 and TRBJ2-7; D is possibly TRBD1 (6 bases). Trimming pared 8 bases from V and 4 bases from J, leaving 15 bases between. The CDR3 loop spans 13 amino acids. Germline V lookup: CDR1 MNHEY, CDR2 SVGEGT. CDR3 sequence: CASGRGVTYEQYF. The CDR3 DNA reads TGTGCCAGCGGCAGGGGCGTTACGTACGAGCAGTACTTC.

The rearrangement uses TRBV3-1 and TRBJ2-5; D is possibly TRBD1 or TRBD2 (5 bases each). The V end was cut by 5 bases, the J end by 1 base, with 11 bases between. The CDR3 spans 14 residues. CDR1 and CDR2 (germline): LGHDT, YNNKEL (reference sequence). Here the CDR3 DNA reads TGTGCCAGCAGCTCGGGACGGTTCCAAGAGACCCAGTACTTC. Protein: CASSSGRFQETQYF.

This clonotype was seen more than once but under ten times. This sequence joins TRBV7-2 and TRBJ2-4; D call uncertain. Trimming pared 4 bases from V and 7 bases from J, leaving 14 bases between. The CDR3 totals 14 residues. Germline CDR1 reads SGHTA; CDR2 reads FQGNSA. DNA of the CDR3: TGTGCCAGCAGCTCGGGTTTGGGCCCGAACATTCAGTACTTC. As protein: CASSSGLGPNIQYF.

A single count supports this clonotype. This may come from a read error, since a much larger clone is one base off. The V call is TRBV7-2, the J call TRBJ2-7, with D possibly called TRBD1 or TRBD2 (5 bases each). Looked up from germline, CDR1 is SGHTA and CDR2 is FQGNSA. CDR3 length: 13 residues. Deletions cut 1 base from V and 9 bases from J, with 13 bases between. CDR3 amino acids: CASSLVKGTAQYF. As DNA, the CDR3 is TGTGCCAGCAGCTTAGTCAAGGGGACCGCGCAGTACTTC.

As for this clonotype: A read error may be the cause here, since a much bigger clone is one base away. The CDR3 carries no conserved terminal phenylalanine or tryptophan, so it likely arises from a read error. This chain uses TRBV13 with TRBJ2-1; 10 bases agree with TRBD1. The V segment lost 11 bases and the J segment 9 bases; nucleotides outside the gene matches: 7. There are 12 residues in the CDR3. CDR1 is PRHDT and CDR2 is FYEKMQ in the germline V gene (reference sequence). CDR3 coding DNA: TGTGCCGGGACAGGGGTTAATGGTGAGCAGTTCTGC. This gives the protein CAGTGVNGEQFC.

In its sample, this clonotype was seen many times. The V and J genes are TRBV14 and TRBJ2-5, with TRBD2 identical over 9 bases. The J segment lost 4 bases and the V segment lost 0 bases, leaving 6 bases of the junction unmatched. Looked up from germline, CDR1 is SGHDN and CDR2 is FVKESK. The CDR3 contains 16 residues. CDR3 DNA: TGTGCCAGCAGCCAAGATCAACTAGCGGGCCGAGAGACCCAGTACTTC. Translating it yields CASSQDQLAGRETQYF. Using reference TRBV14 and TRBJ2-5 for the parts outside the CDR3, the full variable domain is EAGVTQFPSHSVIEKGQTVTLRCDPISGHDNLYWYRRVMGKEIKFLLHFVKESKQDESGMPNNRFLAERTGGTYSTLKVQPAELEDSGVYFCASSQDQLAGRETQYFGPGTRLLVL.

This clonotype was seen more than once but under ten times. The rearrangement links TRBV12-3 or TRBV12-4 to TRBJ2-7; no clear D. V gave up 6 bases and J gave up 4 bases, with 10 bases separating them. This CDR3 contains 12 residues. CDR3 amino acids: CASSITWYEQYF. CDR3 in DNA: TGTGCCAGCAGCATTACCTGGTACGAGCAGTACTTC.

Concerning this clonotype itself: A junction boundary mismatches the germline segment, possibly from a read error. The CDR3: CANSPKLGGDGYTF. CDR3 sequence (DNA): TGCGCCAACAGCCCAAAGCTAGGGGGAGACGGCTACACCTTC. This chain links TRBV4-1 with TRBJ1-2; D is possibly TRBD1 (6 bases). CDR3 length: 14 amino acids. Germline CDR1 reads MGHRA; CDR2 reads YSYEKL.